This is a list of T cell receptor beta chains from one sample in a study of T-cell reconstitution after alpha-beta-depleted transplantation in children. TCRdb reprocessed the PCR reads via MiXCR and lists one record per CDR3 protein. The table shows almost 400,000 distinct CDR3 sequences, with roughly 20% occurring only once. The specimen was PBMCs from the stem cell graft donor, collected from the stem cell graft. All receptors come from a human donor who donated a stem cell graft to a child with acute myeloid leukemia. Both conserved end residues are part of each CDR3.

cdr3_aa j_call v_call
CASGSAGPTSSYNEQFF TRBJ2-1 TRBV5-1
CSARRLAGGANEQFF TRBJ2-1 TRBV20-1
CASSPRQGNTEPFF TRBJ1-1 TRBV12-3/TRBV12-4
CASSQEGRKISDEQFF TRBJ2-1 TRBV14
CSVQGREVGNEQFF TRBJ2-1 TRBV29-1
CASSWRTGVIEQYF TRBJ2-7 TRBV6-5
CASSPIKVLGETQYF TRBJ2-5 TRBV5-8
CASSLGVAGAGETQYF TRBJ2-5 TRBV28
CASSIHRGNQPQHF TRBJ1-5 TRBV7-3
CASSQGTGGPSNEQFF TRBJ2-1 TRBV14
CATSSPTEERDTQYF TRBJ2-3 TRBV24-1
CSAGSGSRGETQYF TRBJ2-5 TRBV20-1
CASSEQGAAEQYF TRBJ2-7 TRBV2
CASSPEGTVQYF TRBJ2-3 TRBV12-3/TRBV12-4
CASSPAEFMSSYEQYF TRBJ2-7 TRBV4-1
CATSREGSSYEQYF TRBJ2-7 TRBV15
CSARDSSGRSYEQYF TRBJ2-7 TRBV20-1
CASSNRDRDRGYTF TRBJ1-2 TRBV12-3/TRBV12-4
CATSRDLSTGTTYNEQFF TRBJ2-1 TRBV15
CSVESAGGPEAFF TRBJ1-1 TRBV29-1
CASSSAGHLYPTDTQYF TRBJ2-3 TRBV28
CRASDGDTQYF TRBJ2-3 TRBV20-1
CSATAGNYEQYF TRBJ2-7 TRBV20-1
CASSYGDSPIPWANVLTF TRBJ2-6 TRBV6-5
CANLSGNSYNEQFF TRBJ2-1 TRBV3-1
CASSQGTGDEQYF TRBJ2-7 TRBV5-1
CASSVEGGGYNEQFF TRBJ2-1 TRBV9
CASSPEDRSTEAFF TRBJ1-1 TRBV4-1
CASRGDSSYEQYF TRBJ2-7 TRBV12-3/TRBV12-4
CASSEVSYNEQFF TRBJ2-1 TRBV25-1
CASSDKASGSQETQYF TRBJ2-5 TRBV25-1
CASSDQGIGELFF TRBJ2-2 TRBV2
CASSPKTQSSYNSPLHF TRBJ1-6 TRBV7-7
CASSQDLVNNEQFF TRBJ2-1 TRBV4-3
CSARQTGRDTQYF TRBJ2-3 TRBV20-1
CASSPGTAHTEAFF TRBJ1-1 TRBV18
CSVEDSRSYEQYF TRBJ2-7 TRBV20-1
CSARRPEVGNTEAFF TRBJ1-1 TRBV20-1
CASSLTQGNTGELFF TRBJ2-2 TRBV5-1
CSVERLFSYEQYF TRBJ2-7 TRBV29-1
CASSYLAGTGVTDTQYF TRBJ2-3 TRBV11-1
CASSLTKTEAEQYF TRBJ2-7 TRBV7-2
CASSPSGSRTDTQYF TRBJ2-3 TRBV12-3/TRBV12-4
CASSSTGLATDTQYF TRBJ2-3 TRBV28
CSVGGQPQETQYF TRBJ2-5 TRBV29-1
CAISNPGGSGELFF TRBJ2-2 TRBV10-3
CASSERTGELFF TRBJ2-2 TRBV10-1
CASSLTYRTGLSDEQYF TRBJ2-7 TRBV5-1
CSAASLGSSYNEQFF TRBJ2-1 TRBV20-1
CALGTNLDGEQYF TRBJ2-7 TRBV10-3
CSALQGPPGNTIYF TRBJ1-3 TRBV29-1
CASSPVGRDYEQYF TRBJ2-7 TRBV18
CASSFDRGGNYEQYF TRBJ2-7 TRBV7-8
CSARGSGRGEQFF TRBJ2-1 TRBV20-1
CASSFGGRTEAFF TRBJ1-1 TRBV12-3/TRBV12-4
CSAQDRMIPYGYTF TRBJ1-2 TRBV20-1
CATSRDRASGYEQYF TRBJ2-7 TRBV15
CASSYTGAGTGELFF TRBJ2-2 TRBV6-5